The 24 T cell receptor beta chains presented below share a single source sample, sequenced in a study of blood T cell repertoires in COVID-19. Method: immunoSEQ multiplex PCR; TCRdb's copy keeps in-frame clones and lacks some. The table has some 150,000 clones, approximately 80% seen once. The sequencing input was peripheral blood. The receptors stem from a human donor in a cohort sampled during active COVID-19.

The gene calls are TRBV11-2 and TRBJ2-6; 9 positions match TRBD1. The ends lost 7 bases at V and 1 base at J; junction bases unmatched: 8. CDR3 length equals 17 residues. Germline V gene sequence: CDR1 SGHAT, CDR2 FQNNGV. This CDR3 is CASTKDRGLSGANVLTF. The CDR3 DNA is TGTGCCAGCACAAAGGACAGGGGACTTTCTGGGGCCAACGTCCTGACTTTC.

This sequence joins TRBV7-9 and TRBJ2-7; the D is unclear. The germline CDR1 and CDR2 sequences are SEHNR and FQNEAQ (reference sequence). This CDR3 region has 11 residues. V was pared by 5 bases and J by 5 bases, with 7 bases between. CDR3 coding DNA: TGTGCCAGCAGCCCACTCGACGAGCAGTACTTC. As protein: CASSPLDEQYF. The whole variable domain, remainder taken from reference TRBV7-9 and TRBJ2-7, is DTGVSQNPRHKITKRGQNVTFRCDPISEHNRLYWYRQTLGQGPEFLTYFQNEAQLEKSRLLSDRFSAERPKGSFSTLEIQRTEQGDSAMYLCASSPLDEQYFGPGTRLTVT.

The rearrangement links TRBV7-2 to TRBJ2-1; D perhaps matches TRBD2 (5 bases). The CDR3 is made up of 14 amino acids. V was clipped by 0 bases and J by 4 bases, with 7 bases between them. Germline assignment: CDR1 SGHTA and CDR2 FQGNSA. For the CDR3, the DNA is TGTGCCAGCAGCTTAGCCCGCGGGTACAATGAGCAGTTCTTC. This sequence encodes CASSLARGYNEQFF.

The rearrangement links TRBV6-2 or TRBV6-3 to TRBJ2-3; no firm D call. The CDR3 length is 11 residues. CDR1 is MNHEY, CDR2 SVGEGT, per germline. V was cut by 5 bases and J by 3 bases, with 3 bases left in between. CDR3 DNA sequence: TGTGCCAGCAGTCTTACAGATACGCAGTATTTT. This gives the protein CASSLTDTQYF.

This clone was counted between two and nine times. The junction differs from germline at one of its ends, possibly a read error. This chain links TRBV6-2 or TRBV6-3 with TRBJ1-5; D is ambiguous. The CDR3 runs to 12 residues. From germline, CDR1 is MNHEY and CDR2 SVGEGT. The CDR3 spells CASSYSGRPADF. The CDR3 nucleotides read TGTGCCAGCAGTTACTCTGGCCGACCAGCGGATTTT.

This clone was found a few times. The rearrangement links TRBV7-2 to TRBJ2-7, with 9 positions matching TRBD2. After removal of 5 bases from V and 5 bases from J, the junction contained 10 bases not matched to a gene. The CDR3 sequence is 15 residues long. Germline values: CDR1 SGHTA, CDR2 FQGNSA. In nucleotides, the CDR3 is TGTGCCAGCAGCCAACCCAGGCTAGCGGGGCACGAGCAGTACTTC. Translation: CASSQPRLAGHEQYF.

This clone has only one observation. The chain employs TRBV6-2 or TRBV6-3 and TRBJ2-3; TRBD1 might be the D (6 bases). The CDR3 contains 14 residues. V lost 3 bases and J 0 bases, leaving 7 bases between the germline ends. Germline V CDR1 and CDR2: MNHEY, SVGEGT. DNA of the CDR3: TGTGCCAGCAGTTATCAGGGGAGCACAGATACGCAGTATTTT. Translating gives CASSYQGSTDTQYF.

The chain links TRBV6-6 to TRBJ1-3; D is perhaps TRBD1 (6 bases). The CDR3 loop spans 15 amino acids. Germline V gene sequence: CDR1 MNHNY, CDR2 SVGAGI (reference sequence). V was clipped by 1 base and J by 2 bases, with 9 bases between them. CDR3 region: CASSYFTGTGNTIYF. The CDR3 DNA follows: TGTGCCAGCAGTTACTTTACAGGGACTGGAAACACCATATATTTT.

The rearrangement links TRBV7-2 to TRBJ1-3; D call uncertain. The CDR3 is made up of 14 amino acids. The germline V gene has CDR1 SGHTA and CDR2 FQGNSA. The V gene lost 0 bases and the J gene lost 2 bases, with 5 bases spanning the gap. CDR3 loop: CASSLARPGNTIYF. The DNA for the CDR3 is TGTGCCAGCAGCTTAGCGCGTCCTGGAAACACCATATATTTT.

This chain links TRBV25-1 with TRBJ1-2; a possible D gene is TRBD1 (5 bases). This CDR3 spans 13 amino acids. CDR1 is MGHDK, CDR2 SYGVNS, per germline. V shed 3 bases and J shed 6 bases, with 11 bases lying between them. CDR3 residues: CASSESRVDGYTF. The DNA of the CDR3 is TGTGCCAGCAGTGAGTCCAGGGTGGATGGCTACACCTTC.

This clone turned up a few times. This chain connects TRBV5-1 to TRBJ2-7; D uncertain. CDR1 SGHRS and CDR2 YFSETQ come from the germline V gene. V dropped 0 bases and J dropped 0 bases, with 7 bases sitting between them. CDR3 length: 14 amino acids. The CDR3 nucleotides read TGCGCCAGCAGCTTGGGCCCGGGCTCCTACGAGCAGTACTTC. Translation: CASSLGPGSYEQYF.

The chain joins TRBV7-2 to TRBJ2-5; TRBD1 agrees at 10 bases. Trimming took 1 base from V and 3 from J; bases not matched to a gene: 2. Germline CDR1 reads SGHTA; CDR2 reads FQGNSA. The CDR3 length is 15 residues. The CDR3 nucleotides are TGTGCCAGCAGCTTAGTGGGGACAGGGGAAGAGACCCAGTACTTC. Translating it yields CASSLVGTGEETQYF.

The chain couples TRBV5-1 to TRBJ1-4, with TRBD1 matching 9 bases. From germline, CDR1 is SGHRS and CDR2 YFSETQ. The length of the CDR3 is 15 residues. With 1 base clipped from V and 8 bases from J, the junction kept 6 bases outside the gene matches. The DNA for the CDR3 is TGCGCCAGCAGCTTGTTAGGGACAGGGTCAGAAAAACTGTTTTTT. Amino acid sequence: CASSLLGTGSEKLFF.

In this sample, this clone turned up many times. This chain joins TRBV6-2 or TRBV6-3 and TRBJ1-5; D is possibly TRBD1 (5 bases). The CDR3 loop spans 17 amino acids. Germline V gene data show CDR1 as MNHEY and CDR2 as SVGEGT. V shed 0 bases and J shed 5 bases, with 17 bases lying between them. The chain's CDR3 is CASSYSPRDGGYQPQHF. In DNA, the CDR3 is TGTGCCAGCAGTTACTCACCCCGGGACGGGGGGTATCAGCCCCAGCATTTT.

V is TRBV5-1 and J is TRBJ2-1, with D possibly TRBD1 on 6 matching bases. V dropped 5 bases and J dropped 4 bases, with 16 bases sitting between them. The CDR3 has 15 amino acids. Germline V gene sequence: CDR1 SGHRS, CDR2 YFSETQ. The CDR3 region is CASRFGGEGYNEQFF. CDR3 DNA sequence: TGCGCCAGCAGATTTGGGGGCGAGGGATACAATGAGCAGTTCTTC.

The chain is built from TRBV5-4 and TRBJ2-7; the match to TRBD2 covers 8 bases. CDR1 and CDR2 from the germline V gene are SGHNT and YYREEE (reference sequence). The CDR3 length is 15 residues. Losses at the gene ends were 4 bases for V and 0 bases for J; bases not matched to a gene: 6. CDR3 residues: CASSVAGTSSYEQYF. For the CDR3, the DNA is TGTGCCAGCAGCGTTGCCGGGACTAGCTCCTACGAGCAGTACTTC.

This clone has more than one count but fewer than ten. The rearrangement uses TRBV29-1 and TRBJ2-7; D remains ambiguous. Trimming took off 4 bases at V and 1 base at J, with 5 bases between the two ends. Germline V gene lookup returns CDR1 SQVTM and CDR2 ANQGSEA. There are 11 residues in the CDR3. In nucleotides, the CDR3 is TGCAGCGTTGGAACTTCCTACGAGCAGTACTTC. It is translated as CSVGTSYEQYF.

The chain links TRBV5-4 to TRBJ2-1; 8 positions match TRBD2. CDR1 and CDR2 (germline): SGHNT, YYREEE (reference sequence). The trim removed 3 bases at V and 6 bases at J, leaving 11 bases unmatched. The CDR3 consists of 16 residues. The CDR3 region has the DNA TGTGCCAGCAGCTATGGTGGCGGGGGGAGTCCCAATGAGCAGTTCTTC. Translated: CASSYGGGGSPNEQFF.

The chain combines TRBV2 with TRBJ1-4; tentative D call: TRBD1 (5 bases). The V gene's germline CDR1 is SNHLY and CDR2 FYNNEI. V shed 1 base and J shed 2 bases, with 5 bases lying between them. This CDR3 is 14 amino acids long. In DNA, the CDR3 is TGTGCCAGCAGTGAAGGACAGACTAATGAAAAACTGTTTTTT. This sequence encodes CASSEGQTNEKLFF.

J is TRBJ2-7 and V is TRBV5-1; D may be TRBD2 (5 bases). V lost 5 bases and J lost 5, with 14 bases in between. The CDR3 has 13 amino acids. CDR1 SGHRS and CDR2 YFSETQ come from the germline V gene. Written as DNA, the CDR3 is TGCGCCAGCAGGGGCGGGCCCTTAGACGAGCAGTACTTC. Its protein is CASRGGPLDEQYF.

The rearrangement uses TRBV28 and TRBJ2-7, with 7 bases that match TRBD2. From germline, CDR1 is MDHEN and CDR2 SYDVKM. CDR3 length equals 14 residues. The CDR3 DNA is TGTGCAGCCCTCCCGAACGGGAGGTTATACGAGCAGTACTTC. Its translation: CAALPNGRLYEQYF.

The chain uses TRBV4-1 and TRBJ2-5, with a tentative D call TRBD1 (5 bases). This CDR3 comprises 17 residues. Germline CDR1 is MGHRA and CDR2 is YSYEKL. V was cut by 2 bases and J by 1 base, with 17 bases left in between. CDR3 amino acids: CASSQPALGRLQETQYF. The DNA of the CDR3 is TGCGCCAGCAGCCAACCAGCCCTGGGGCGTCTCCAAGAGACCCAGTACTTC.

This rearrangement joins TRBV30 to TRBJ1-1; D is undetermined. Germline CDR1 GTSNPN, CDR2 SVGIG (reference sequence). The CDR3 contains 13 residues. V dropped 0 bases and J dropped 1 base, with 6 bases sitting between them. CDR3 loop: CAWSVQSNTEAFF. The CDR3 DNA reads as TGTGCCTGGAGTGTCCAGTCGAACACTGAAGCTTTCTTT.

This clone was counted only a few times. This rearrangement joins TRBV5-6 to TRBJ1-2, with a weak D call TRBD1 (5 bases). Germline loops: CDR1 SGHDT, CDR2 YYEEEE. The length of the CDR3 is 16 residues. Trimming cost V 5 bases and J 4 bases, with 21 bases left between them. Here the CDR3 DNA reads TGTGCCAGCAGACTTACCGGGGGAGGGGCATTCTATGGCTACACCTTC. Its translation is CASRLTGGGAFYGYTF.